What follows are 24 T cell receptor beta chains derived from one specimen sequenced in a study of T-cell memory formation after mild COVID-19 (dated by TCRdb to about 2021). Library creation used 5' RACE. The sequencer was an Illumina NovaSeq 6000. The public reads were reanalyzed by TCRdb: fastp trimming at Q25, MiXCR alignment, in-frame beta chains only. CDR3 protein duplicates are merged, each entry listing the most common genes and DNA. In this sample the table shows a few hundred thousand distinct CDR3 sequences, roughly 15% of which occur a single time. Together, the top ten hold 20% to 25% of the sample. Sequenced input: PBMCs or a T cell subset sorted from them (not recorded which). These receptors all come from a man younger than 35 who had mild COVID-19 (a few samples of this study predate the infection). The sample titles of this study are shuffled in the database, so cell type and time point are left out; the donor was told from shared clones.

The chain links TRBV12-3 or TRBV12-4 to TRBJ2-3; D not resolved. With 5 bases removed from V and 2 bases from J, the gap between germline ends came to 14 bases. The CDR3 has 15 residues. The CDR3 region is CASSTTTDYTDTQYF. The DNA of the CDR3 is TGTGCCAGCAGTACGACGACGGATTACACAGATACGCAGTATTTT.

The chain combines TRBV4-1 with TRBJ1-5; D might be TRBD1 (5 bases). Germline lookup yields CDR1 MGHRA and CDR2 YSYEKL. Trimming took 2 bases from V and 8 from J, leaving 16 bases between them. The CDR3 covers 15 residues. CDR3 sequence reads: CASSQQASGGEPQHF. DNA of the CDR3: TGCGCCAGCAGCCAACAGGCCTCTGGAGGGGAGCCCCAGCATTTT.

The chain links TRBV4-3 to TRBJ2-3, with D possibly being TRBD2 (6 bases). V was pared by 3 bases and J by 9 bases, with 10 bases between. The CDR3 is 12 residues long. CDR1 is LGHNA and CDR2 is YSLEER in the germline V gene. CDR3 nucleotides: TGCGCCAGCAGCCAGGGCGGGACGACGCAGTATTTT. It specifies CASSQGGTTQYF.

The chain carries TRBV28 and TRBJ1-5; D unclear. Germline V gene sequence: CDR1 MDHEN, CDR2 SYDVKM. CDR3 size: 18 residues. Trimming took off 5 bases at V and 5 bases at J, with 25 bases between the two ends. In nucleotides, the CDR3 is TGTGCCAGCAGTACCGGCCTTAGACGGAAACTAGCCGATCAGCCCCAGCATTTT. Protein sequence: CASSTGLRRKLADQPQHF.

This clonotype has just a few counts. This chain links TRBV29-1 with TRBJ2-1, with D uncertain. V lost 0 bases and J lost 4, with 10 bases in between. Germline lookup yields CDR1 SQVTM and CDR2 ANQGSEA. The CDR3 extends over 14 amino acids. The CDR3 nucleotides are TGCAGCGTTGAAGATCTTGTACGGTACAATGAGCAGTTCTTC. Amino acids: CSVEDLVRYNEQFF.

This chain uses TRBV5-1 with TRBJ1-2; D not resolved. Trimming took off 7 bases at V and 4 bases at J, with 14 bases between the two ends. The CDR3 runs 13 residues. Germline assignment: CDR1 SGHRS and CDR2 YFSETQ. The CDR3 bases are TGCGCCAGCCACCGAGGACGGGGCTATGGCTACACCTTC. It yields the protein CASHRGRGYGYTF.

This clonotype was seen ten or more times. The gene calls are TRBV7-9 and TRBJ2-5; TRBD2 agrees at 7 bases. Trimming removed 1 base from V and 3 bases from J; junction bases left unmatched: 5. The CDR3 is made up of 15 amino acids. Germline assignment: CDR1 SEHNR and CDR2 FQNEAQ (reference sequence). Here the CDR3 reads CASSLGASGEETQYF. The CDR3 nucleotides are TGTGCCAGCAGCTTAGGGGCTAGCGGTGAAGAGACCCAGTACTTC.

This clonotype was seen only a few times. The chain joins TRBV2 to TRBJ1-5; D ambiguous. V was shortened by 6 bases and J by 3 bases, with 9 bases between the two germline ends. Germline CDR1 SNHLY, CDR2 FYNNEI. The CDR3 spans 13 residues. The CDR3 here is CASRGQINQPQHF. The CDR3 nucleotides read TGTGCCAGCAGGGGCCAGATCAATCAGCCCCAGCATTTT. Full variable domain (remainder filled in from reference TRBV2 and TRBJ1-5): EPEVTQTPSHQVTQMGQEVILRCVPISNHLYFYWYRQILGQKVEFLVSFYNNEISEKSEIFDDQFSVERPDGSNFTLKIRSTKLEDSAMYFCASRGQINQPQHFGDGTRLSIL.

This chain joins TRBV19 and TRBJ2-1, with 12 bases identical to TRBD2. Per the germline V gene, CDR1 is LNHDA and CDR2 is SQIVND (reference sequence). The CDR3 runs to 15 residues. V shed 8 bases, J shed 2 bases, and the junction held 4 bases outside the gene matches. The CDR3 region is CASRLAGVTYNEQFF. The CDR3 bases are TGTGCCAGTCGACTAGCGGGGGTAACCTACAATGAGCAGTTCTTC. The variable domain in full, completed from reference TRBV19 and TRBJ2-1, reads DGGITQSPKYLFRKEGQNVTLSCEQNLNHDAMYWYRQDPGQGLRLIYYSQIVNDFQKGDIAEGYSVSREKKESFPLTVTSAQKNPTAFYLCASRLAGVTYNEQFFGPGTRLTVL.

This clonotype was counted at least ten times. This sequence joins TRBV4-3 and TRBJ2-3; weak D call: TRBD2 (5 bases). This CDR3 comprises 15 residues. V was clipped by 1 base and J by 3 bases, with 11 bases between them. Germline V gives CDR1 LGHNA, CDR2 YSLEER. DNA of the CDR3: TGCGCCAGCAGCCAAGCCGCGGGCGAGACAGATACGCAGTATTTT. Protein product: CASSQAAGETDTQYF.

There are a few counts of this clonotype. The chain is built from TRBV12-3 or TRBV12-4 and TRBJ2-3; 12 bases fit TRBD2. The CDR3 runs to 16 residues. The junction had 12 bases not matched to a gene; V was cut back by 6 bases and J by 8 bases. The CDR3 spells CASSPRVLAGGPTQYF. The CDR3 DNA follows: TGTGCCAGCAGCCCTCGGGTGCTAGCGGGGGGGCCTACGCAGTATTTT.

The table lists this clonotype with a few counts. The chain carries TRBV12-3 or TRBV12-4 and TRBJ1-2; D might be TRBD1 (5 bases). The CDR3 has 14 residues. Trimming took off 6 bases at V and 4 bases at J, with 15 bases between the two ends. CDR3 sequence: CASRWGLRAYGYTF. For the CDR3, the DNA is TGTGCCAGCAGGTGGGGACTCAGGGCCTATGGCTACACCTTC.

This clonotype was counted a few times. This chain links TRBV15 with TRBJ2-1, with D perhaps assigned TRBD1 or TRBD2 (5 bases each). The CDR3 extends over 14 amino acids. CDR1 LNHNV and CDR2 YYDKDF come from the germline V gene (reference sequence). Trimming stripped 8 bases from V and 0 bases from J, with 11 bases between. CDR3 amino acids: CATRDLSSYNEQFF. In DNA, the CDR3 is TGTGCCACCCGGGACCTGAGCTCCTACAATGAGCAGTTCTTC.

This clonotype was recorded a few times. The chain couples TRBV5-1 to TRBJ2-1; tentative D call: TRBD2 (5 bases). V was trimmed by 4 bases and J by 5 bases, leaving 13 bases between them. The CDR3 runs 14 residues. Looked up from germline, CDR1 is SGHRS and CDR2 is YFSETQ. The chain's CDR3 is CASSVPGNHNEQFF. DNA for the CDR3: TGCGCCAGCAGCGTCCCGGGAAACCACAATGAGCAGTTCTTC.

This chain joins TRBV9 and TRBJ1-5; D might be TRBD1 (6 bases). CDR3 length equals 15 residues. With 3 bases removed from V and 2 bases from J, the gap between germline ends came to 12 bases. The V gene's germline CDR1 is SGDLS and CDR2 YYNGEE. The CDR3 DNA is TGTGCCAGCAGCGCAGGGGTGGCGGGCAATCAGCCCCAGCATTTT. Translation gives CASSAGVAGNQPQHF. Complete variable domain (other parts from reference TRBV9 and TRBJ1-5): DSGVTQTPKHLITATGQRVTLRCSPRSGDLSVYWYQQSLDQGLQFLIQYYNGEERAKGNILERFSAQQFPDLHSELNLSSLELGDSALYFCASSAGVAGNQPQHFGDGTRLSIL.

In this sample, this clonotype turned up a few times. The rearrangement uses TRBV7-2 and TRBJ1-1; tentatively, D is TRBD1 (6 bases). This CDR3 contains 15 residues. With 1 base removed from V and 4 bases from J, the gap between germline ends came to 13 bases. Germline V lookup: CDR1 SGHTA, CDR2 FQGNSA. CDR3 in amino acids: CASSLVLGAGTEAFF. The DNA for the CDR3 is TGTGCCAGCAGCTTAGTACTGGGGGCAGGCACTGAAGCTTTCTTT. The complete variable domain, with remaining parts taken from reference TRBV7-2 and TRBJ1-1, reads GAGVSQSPSNKVTEKGKDVELRCDPISGHTALYWYRQSLGQGLEFLIYFQGNSAPDKSGLPSDRFSAERTGGSVSTLTIQRTQQEDSAVYLCASSLVLGAGTEAFFGQGTRLTVV.

The gene calls are TRBV12-3 or TRBV12-4 and TRBJ1-2; no firm D call. Trimming left V 6 bases short and J 3 bases short, with 8 bases between. This CDR3 is 12 amino acids long. The DNA of the CDR3 is TGTGCCAGCAGGAGCGGCCACTATGGCTACACCTTC. Protein: CASRSGHYGYTF.

CDR3 region: CASSLNGQGSSYEQYF. Here the CDR3 DNA reads TGTGCCAGCAGTTTAAACGGACAGGGGAGCTCCTACGAGCAGTACTTC. The V call is TRBV27, the J call TRBJ2-7; 9 bases are a match to TRBD1. Per germline, CDR1 MNHEY and CDR2 SMNVEV (reference sequence). CDR3 size: 16 residues. V was pared by 2 bases and J by 0 bases, with 5 bases of the junction left unmatched.

In its sample, this clonotype was seen many times. The chain is built from TRBV7-2 and TRBJ2-5; 7 nucleotides line up with TRBD2. This CDR3 contains 14 residues. V trimming: 1 base; J trimming: 4 bases; junction bases outside the gene matches: 3. CDR1 is SGHTA, CDR2 FQGNSA, per germline. The CDR3 here is CASSLVGGGETQYF. The CDR3 bases are TGTGCCAGCAGCTTAGTCGGCGGGGGAGAGACCCAGTACTTC.

The chain employs TRBV20-1 and TRBJ1-5; possible D gene TRBD1, 5 bases. The germline V and J ends were trimmed by 4 bases and 7 bases, with 14 bases remaining between them. This CDR3 comprises 13 residues. The V gene's germline CDR1 is DFQATT and CDR2 SNEGSKA (reference sequence). The CDR3 spells CSATAQGFQPQHF. The CDR3 bases are TGCAGTGCTACAGCCCAGGGTTTCCAGCCCCAGCATTTT.

This clonotype was seen a few times. The chain is built from TRBV7-2 and TRBJ2-7, with D possibly TRBD2 on 5 matching bases. V gave up 1 base and J gave up 0 bases, with 10 bases separating them. The CDR3 is made up of 15 amino acids. Germline-derived CDR1 and CDR2 are SGHTA and FQGNSA. CDR3 sequence: CASSLDRGASYEQYF. In nucleotides, the CDR3 is TGTGCCAGCAGCTTAGATCGGGGTGCCTCCTACGAGCAGTACTTC.

The V and J genes are TRBV18 and TRBJ1-6; D remains unclear. The germline V and J ends were trimmed by 3 bases and 14 bases, with 14 bases remaining between them. The CDR3 totals 13 residues. Germline CDR1 reads KGHSH; CDR2 reads LQKENI. CDR3 coding DNA: TGTGCCAGCTCACCCGATATGACTGATTCCCTCCACTTT. Translation gives CASSPDMTDSLHF.

The genes are TRBV3-1 and TRBJ1-2, with D perhaps matching TRBD1 (6 bases). The CDR3 is 14 residues long. V was trimmed by 5 bases and J by 5 bases, leaving 15 bases between them. CDR1 and CDR2 from the germline V gene are LGHDT and YNNKEL (reference sequence). The CDR3 DNA follows: TGTGCCAGCAGCGTCTCGACAGGATCGTATGGCTACACCTTC. Its translation: CASSVSTGSYGYTF.

This clonotype was observed many times. CDR3 region: CASRTDTDTQYF. The CDR3 bases are TGTGCCAGCAGGACGGATACAGATACGCAGTATTTT. The V gene is TRBV7-2, the J gene TRBJ2-3; D not certain. The CDR3 sequence is 12 residues long. Trimming shortened V by 6 bases and J by 3 bases, and 7 bases separated the two germline ends. From germline, CDR1 is SGHTA and CDR2 FQGNSA.